The entry that follows covers one T cell receptor (beta chain) sequence. Its antigen is not identified. The sample originates from a study of post-analysis software for immune sequencing data. Study conclusions and caveats: The F measure placed samples prepared in the same batch into strongly shared clusters. Roughly 5 TRBV segments were significantly more frequent in patients than in controls. TRBV5-6, TRBV5-1 and TRBV20-1 were among these segments. Controls' normalized Chao1 diversity significantly exceeded that of multiple sclerosis patients.

Built from TCR beta cDNA, the libraries had unique molecular identifiers in them. A single record per CDR3 protein comes from TCRdb applying MiXCR to the PCR reads. Of hundreds of thousands of distinct CDR3 sequences detected, roughly 58% appear once; the ten largest clones hold 4.6%. Trimming took 0 bases from V and 2 from J, leaving 8 bases between them. Per germline, CDR1 MGHRA and CDR2 YSYEKL. The CDR3 totals 15 residues. J is TRBJ2-1 and V is TRBV4-1; D remains ambiguous. The origin of this receptor is a girl aged 5 to 17 with multiple sclerosis. The material sequenced was blood. As DNA, the CDR3 is TGCGCCAGCAGCCAAGATTTGTACACCTACAATGAGCAGTTCTTC. It is translated as CASSQDLYTYNEQFF.